A single sample is the source of the 15 T cell receptor beta chains below, sequenced in a study of human T cells and chemical hapten exposure. Described time point: patch test 1, 2 weeks after DPC sensitization. Treatment: therapeutic diphenylcyclopropenone sensitization with weekly scalp DPC. The total RNA was obtained from whole blood that was not fractionated. TCRdb ran MiXCR on the RACE reads and lists one entry per CDR3 protein. The sample yields over 35,000 distinct CDR3 sequences, about 4.2% seen once. Sequences were derived from whole blood, sampled in connection with sensitization to the hapten diphenylcyclopropenone (DPC). The receptors derive from a man aged 50-59 years with alopecia areata. Some clones in this sample may be carry-over from other donors' samples.

This clonotype came up many times. This chain connects TRBV28 to TRBJ2-3; 11 bases agree with TRBD2. The CDR3 is 20 residues long. The germline CDR1 and CDR2 sequences are MDHEN and SYDVKM. The V and J ends lost 3 bases and 4 bases, in that order; junction bases with no gene match: 18. The chain's CDR3 is CASSFPPWGSGRAGADTQYF. The CDR3 DNA reads as TGTGCCAGCAGTTTCCCCCCCTGGGGTAGCGGGAGGGCCGGGGCAGATACGCAGTATTTT.

This clonotype was recorded at least ten times. The chain is built from TRBV20-1 and TRBJ2-7, with 8 bases aligning to TRBD1. Germline V lookup: CDR1 DFQATT, CDR2 SNEGSKA (reference sequence). Trimming removed 5 bases from V and 5 bases from J; junction bases left unmatched: 8. This CDR3 has 13 amino acids. The CDR3 nucleotides read TGCAGTGCTGGAAATCAGGGGGCCAACGAGCAGTACTTC. Protein product: CSAGNQGANEQYF.

The gene calls are TRBV5-5 and TRBJ1-5, with TRBD1 matching over 11 bases. The J segment lost 2 bases and the V segment lost 3 bases, leaving 4 bases of the junction unmatched. The CDR3 totals 16 residues. Germline assignment: CDR1 SGHKS and CDR2 YYEKEE (reference sequence). The DNA for the CDR3 is TGTGCCAGCAGCTCCCGGACAGGGGGCGGCAATCAGCCCCAGCATTTT. Protein sequence: CASSSRTGGGNQPQHF.

This clonotype was recorded many times. The chain employs TRBV4-1 and TRBJ2-2; TRBD2 matches 8 bases. Germline assignment: CDR1 MGHRA and CDR2 YSYEKL. V was clipped by 4 bases and J by 7 bases; unmatched bases: 23. The CDR3 runs 20 residues. The CDR3 nucleotides read TGCGCCAGCAGCCCTGACGAGGGACGACTACGAGCGGGAGAGGGCGGGGAGCTGTTTTTT. Encoded protein: CASSPDEGRLRAGEGGELFF.

This clonotype has ten or more counts. The J gene is TRBJ2-2, the V gene TRBV9; TRBD2 matches 10 bases. V gave up 4 bases and J gave up 5 bases; unmatched junction bases: 5. Germline assignment: CDR1 SGDLS and CDR2 YYNGEE. This CDR3 has 15 amino acids. CDR3 protein: CASSLTSGSTGELFF. The CDR3 bases are TGTGCCAGCAGCTTGACTAGCGGGTCGACCGGGGAGCTGTTTTTT.

This clonotype was seen many times. This rearrangement joins TRBV29-1 to TRBJ2-5, with TRBD1 matching over 7 bases. The CDR3 spans 14 residues. V lost 4 bases, J lost 4 bases, and 9 bases stayed unmatched. Germline V gene sequence: CDR1 SQVTM, CDR2 ANQGSEA. The chain's CDR3 is CSVAVTGSGETQYF. In DNA form, the CDR3 reads TGCAGCGTTGCCGTGACAGGGTCCGGAGAGACCCAGTACTTC.

About this clonotype itself: This may be a read error: a much more frequent sequence differs by one nucleotide. The rearrangement uses TRBV18 and TRBJ1-1; D is perhaps TRBD1 (6 bases). Germline V gene sequence: CDR1 KGHSH, CDR2 LQKENI. The CDR3 runs 12 residues. The CDR3 nucleotides read TGTGTCAGCTCATCGGACAGTCCTGAAGCTTTCTTT. Translating gives CVSSSDSPEAFF.

This clonotype was counted ten times or more. In DNA form, the CDR3 reads TGTGCCAGCAGTTCTGGACTAGCGGGAACTTTGCCCACAGATACGCAGTATTTT. Encoded protein: CASSSGLAGTLPTDTQYF. This chain connects TRBV27 to TRBJ2-3; 12 nucleotides agree with TRBD2. CDR1 is MNHEY and CDR2 is SMNVEV in the germline V gene (reference sequence). V lost 4 bases and J lost 2; bases outside the gene matches: 10. The CDR3 length is 18 residues.

This clonotype was recorded at least ten times. The genes are TRBV10-3 and TRBJ2-3; a weak D match, TRBD1 (5 bases). Germline V gives CDR1 ENHRY, CDR2 SYGVKD. The CDR3 loop spans 16 amino acids. V was trimmed by 5 bases and J by 6 bases, leaving 21 bases between them. As DNA, the CDR3 is TGTGCCATCAGTCGTTCACAGGCCACACAGGCGGATACGCAGTATTTT. Its protein is CAISRSQATQADTQYF.

This clonotype was seen many times. The V and J genes are TRBV10-3 and TRBJ2-3; 9 nucleotides line up with TRBD1. Germline trimming cut 8 bases from V and 4 bases from J; bases unmatched to any gene: 4. The CDR3 contains 13 residues. Germline CDR1 and CDR2: ENHRY and SYGVKD. CDR3 amino acids: CAIGTGLPDTQYF. CDR3 bases: TGTGCCATCGGGACAGGGTTGCCAGATACGCAGTATTTT.

The rearrangement joins TRBV6-2 or TRBV6-3 to TRBJ1-6; D may be TRBD1 (6 bases). The V end lost 4 bases, the J end lost 4 bases, and 11 bases lay between the germline ends. Germline assignment: CDR1 MNHEY and CDR2 SVGEGT. The CDR3 sequence is 15 residues long. The CDR3 DNA is TGTGCCAGCAGTTTCGGGGGCACGTATAATTCACCCCTCCACTTT. This encodes CASSFGGTYNSPLHF.

This clonotype was found many times. The V gene is TRBV3-1, the J gene TRBJ2-2, with D possibly being TRBD2 (5 bases). The CDR3 totals 15 residues. The V gene lost 1 base and the J gene lost 7 bases, with 13 bases spanning the gap. Germline CDR1 is LGHDT and CDR2 is YNNKEL (reference sequence). The CDR3 is CASSQAVRGGGELFF. In nucleotides, the CDR3 is TGTGCCAGCAGCCAAGCGGTCCGTGGAGGCGGGGAGCTGTTTTTT.

This clonotype has at least ten counts. V and J are TRBV10-1 and TRBJ2-5; D is unresolved. CDR1 WNHNN and CDR2 SYGVQD come from the germline V gene (reference sequence). Trimming left V 2 bases short and J 6 bases short, with 7 bases between. CDR3 length equals 12 residues. The CDR3 DNA sequence: TGCGCCAGCAGTGAGACGGGTCAGACCCAGTACTTC. Amino acids: CASSETGQTQYF.

Many counts were recorded for this clonotype. The chain is built from TRBV4-1 and TRBJ1-1; TRBD1 might be the D (6 bases). With 3 bases removed from V and 3 bases from J, the gap between germline ends came to 14 bases. CDR1 is MGHRA and CDR2 is YSYEKL in the germline V gene. The CDR3 runs 15 residues. CDR3 residues: CASSHTQGWDTEAFF. For the CDR3, the DNA is TGCGCCAGCAGCCATACACAGGGATGGGACACTGAAGCTTTCTTT.

Many counts were recorded for this clonotype. The chain joins TRBV20-1 to TRBJ2-7, with D unclear. The CDR3 spans 14 residues. Germline-derived CDR1 and CDR2 are DFQATT and SNEGSKA (reference sequence). Trimming removed 3 bases at V and 4 bases at J, with 16 bases between. CDR3 nucleotides: TGCAGTGCTAGGAACGGATTCCCCCCTTACGAGCAGTACTTC. Its translation is CSARNGFPPYEQYF.